This T cell receptor beta chain was identified during a study of OX40 agonist ivuxolimab in advanced cancers. This CDR3 is built from 12 residues. V lost 4 bases and J 5 bases, leaving 5 bases between the germline ends. Germline loops: CDR1 MNHEY, CDR2 SVGAGI. Clones were read by immunoSEQ multiplex PCR, and TCRdb kept only the in-frame ones, dropping some. The sample holds about 17,000 clones, roughly 77% seen once. The clonotype comes from an adult with an advanced solid tumor such as melanoma, head and neck, liver or kidney cancer. Material: CD4+ or CD8+ T cells sorted from blood, obtained in a trial of the OX40 agonist ivuxolimab. V and J are TRBV6-5 and TRBJ1-4; no reliable D call. In nucleotides, the CDR3 is TGTGCCAGCAGTTTTCGAAATGAAAAACTGTTTTTT. This gives the protein CASSFRNEKLFF.